This TCR beta chain was profiled in a study of blood T cell repertoires in COVID-19. Study context: Both acute and convalescent COVID-19 samples were obtained from the United States, Italy and Spain. Sources were T cells, B-cell-depleted T cells, or PBMCs; the material itself was cDNA or gDNA.

The CDR3 is 15 residues long. J lost 5 bases, V lost 10 bases, and 13 bases had no gene match. Germline V gene sequence: CDR1 ENHRY, CDR2 SYGVKD. Original handling: Scientists estimated how many nucleated cells there were by amplifying reference gene primers. Sequencing was performed with immunoSEQ multiplex PCR; in TCRdb, only in-frame clones are kept and a portion is missing. The D gene and trimming were derived from the DNA, and the V and J assignments and clone size from that table. In the table there are about 120,000 clones, 79% of which are singletons. The rearrangement joins TRBV10-3 to TRBJ1-1; 10 bases map to TRBD1. The material sequenced was peripheral blood. This clonotype was obtained from a woman of 80 years or more with acute or convalescent COVID-19. The CDR3 spells CATYDPGQGWTEAFF. The DNA for the CDR3 is TGTGCCACCTACGACCCGGGACAGGGGTGGACTGAAGCTTTCTTT.